This TCR beta chain appears in the sequencing data of a study of blood T cell repertoires in COVID-19. Study context: Researchers got acute and convalescent COVID-19 samples from the United States, Italy and Spain. T cells, B-cell-depleted T cells, or PBMCs supplied cDNA or gDNA.

From germline, CDR1 is LGHNA and CDR2 YNFKEQ. This CDR3 is built from 14 residues. V was pared by 4 bases and J by 6 bases, with 6 bases of the junction left unmatched. Original processing notes: Reference gene primer amplification gave estimated nucleated cell counts. Sequencing used immunoSEQ multiplex PCR; TCRdb keeps in-frame clones, though not all of them. The V and J calls and clone size come from that table; D and trimming were worked out from the DNA. The sample has about 120,000 clones, 65% to 90% seen once. Specimen: peripheral blood. This clonotype originated in a woman over 75 with acute or convalescent COVID-19. This rearrangement joins TRBV4-2 to TRBJ1-2; TRBD1 agrees at 9 bases. CDR3 in DNA: TGTGCCAGCAGCCTAAGACAGGGGGGAGATGGCTACACCTTC. Protein product: CASSLRQGGDGYTF.